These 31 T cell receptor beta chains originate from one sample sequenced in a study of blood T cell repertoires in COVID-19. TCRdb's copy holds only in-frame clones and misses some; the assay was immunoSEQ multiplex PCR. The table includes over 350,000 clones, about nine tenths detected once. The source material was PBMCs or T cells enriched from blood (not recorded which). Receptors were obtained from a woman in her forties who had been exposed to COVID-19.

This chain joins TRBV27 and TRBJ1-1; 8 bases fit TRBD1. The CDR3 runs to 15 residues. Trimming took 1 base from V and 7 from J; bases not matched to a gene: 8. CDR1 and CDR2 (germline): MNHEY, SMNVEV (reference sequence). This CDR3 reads CASSLFGDRRFEAFF. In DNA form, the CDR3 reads TGTGCCAGCAGTTTATTTGGGGACAGGAGGTTTGAAGCTTTCTTT.

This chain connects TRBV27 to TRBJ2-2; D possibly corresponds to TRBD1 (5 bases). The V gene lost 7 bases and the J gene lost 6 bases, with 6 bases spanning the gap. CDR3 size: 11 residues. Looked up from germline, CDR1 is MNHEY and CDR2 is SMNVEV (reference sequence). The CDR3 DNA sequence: TGTGCCAGCACAGGGTCCGGGGAGCTGTTTTTT. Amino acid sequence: CASTGSGELFF.

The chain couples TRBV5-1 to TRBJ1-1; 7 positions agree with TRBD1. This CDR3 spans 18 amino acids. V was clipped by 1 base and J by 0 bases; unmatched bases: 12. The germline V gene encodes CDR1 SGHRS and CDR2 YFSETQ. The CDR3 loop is CASSLMTGTANMNTEAFF. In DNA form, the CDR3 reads TGCGCCAGCAGCTTGATGACCGGGACAGCTAACATGAACACTGAAGCTTTCTTT.

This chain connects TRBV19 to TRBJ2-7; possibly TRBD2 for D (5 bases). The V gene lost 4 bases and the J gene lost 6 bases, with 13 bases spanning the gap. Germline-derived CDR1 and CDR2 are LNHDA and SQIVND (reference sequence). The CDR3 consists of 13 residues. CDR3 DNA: TGTGCCAGTAGTAGAGACCCGGGATTCGAGCAGTACTTC. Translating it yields CASSRDPGFEQYF.

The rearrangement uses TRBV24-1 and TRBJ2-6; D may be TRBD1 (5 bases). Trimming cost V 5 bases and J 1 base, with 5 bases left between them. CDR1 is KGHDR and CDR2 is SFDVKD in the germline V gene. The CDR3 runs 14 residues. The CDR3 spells CATSGQSGANVLTF. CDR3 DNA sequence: TGTGCCACCAGTGGACAGTCTGGGGCCAACGTCCTGACTTTC.

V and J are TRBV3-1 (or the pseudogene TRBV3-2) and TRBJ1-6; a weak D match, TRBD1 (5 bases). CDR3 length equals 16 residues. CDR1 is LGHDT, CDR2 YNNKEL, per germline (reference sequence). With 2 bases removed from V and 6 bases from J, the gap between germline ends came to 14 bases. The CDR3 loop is CASSQTAGGLNSPLHF. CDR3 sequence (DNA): TGTGCCAGCAGCCAAACGGCCGGGGGACTTAATTCACCCCTCCACTTT.

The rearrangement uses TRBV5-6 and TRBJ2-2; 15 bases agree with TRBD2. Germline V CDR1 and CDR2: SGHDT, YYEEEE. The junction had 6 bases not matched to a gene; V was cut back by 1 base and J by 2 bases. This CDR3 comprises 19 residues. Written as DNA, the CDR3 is TGTGCCAGCAGCTTGCCGGGACTAGCGGGGGGACTCAACACCGGGGAGCTGTTTTTT. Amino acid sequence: CASSLPGLAGGLNTGELFF.

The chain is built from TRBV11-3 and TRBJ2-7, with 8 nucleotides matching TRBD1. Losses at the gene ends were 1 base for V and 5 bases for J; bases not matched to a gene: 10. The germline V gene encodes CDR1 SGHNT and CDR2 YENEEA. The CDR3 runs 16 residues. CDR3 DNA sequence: TGTGCCAGCAGCTTAGGGTCCCCCAGGGGGCTTGACGAGCAGTACTTC. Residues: CASSLGSPRGLDEQYF.

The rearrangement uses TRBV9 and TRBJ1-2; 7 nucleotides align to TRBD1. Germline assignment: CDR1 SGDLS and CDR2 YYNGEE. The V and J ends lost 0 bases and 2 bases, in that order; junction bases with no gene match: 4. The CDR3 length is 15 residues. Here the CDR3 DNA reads TGTGCCAGCAGCGTAGCCAGGGACAGAAACTATGGCTACACCTTC. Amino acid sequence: CASSVARDRNYGYTF.

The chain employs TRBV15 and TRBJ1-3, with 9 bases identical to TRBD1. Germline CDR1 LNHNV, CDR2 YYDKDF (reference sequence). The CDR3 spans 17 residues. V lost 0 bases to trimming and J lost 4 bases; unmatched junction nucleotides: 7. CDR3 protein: CATSRDGQGRMGNTIYF. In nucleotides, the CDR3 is TGTGCCACCAGCAGAGACGGACAGGGGAGAATGGGAAACACCATATATTTT.

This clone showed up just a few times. CDR3 in DNA: TGCGCCAGCAGCCGACAGGCCACCCAAGAGACCCAGTACTTC. It is translated as CASSRQATQETQYF. J is TRBJ2-5 and V is TRBV5-1; D is perhaps TRBD1 (6 bases). This CDR3 spans 14 amino acids. CDR1 and CDR2 from the germline V gene are SGHRS and YFSETQ. V shed 4 bases and J shed 1 base, with 11 bases lying between them.

DNA of the CDR3: TGTGCCAGCAGCAGGGGGCTCAACTATGGCTACACCTTC. Translated, it gives CASSRGLNYGYTF. This chain joins TRBV6-5 and TRBJ1-2; 8 positions agree with TRBD1. This CDR3 has 13 amino acids. Germline CDR1 reads MNHEY; CDR2 reads SVGAGI. The ends lost 6 bases at V and 2 bases at J; junction bases unmatched: 2.

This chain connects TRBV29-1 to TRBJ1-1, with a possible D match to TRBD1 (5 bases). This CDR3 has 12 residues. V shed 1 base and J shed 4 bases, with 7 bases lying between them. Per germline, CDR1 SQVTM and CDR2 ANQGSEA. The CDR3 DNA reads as TGCAGCGTTGAAGCGCAGGGCACTGAAGCTTTCTTT. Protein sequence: CSVEAQGTEAFF.

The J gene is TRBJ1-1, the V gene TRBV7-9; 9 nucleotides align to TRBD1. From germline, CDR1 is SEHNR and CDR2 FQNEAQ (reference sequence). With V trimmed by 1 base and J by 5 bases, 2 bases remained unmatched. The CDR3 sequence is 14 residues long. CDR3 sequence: CASSLEDRGTEAFF. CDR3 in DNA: TGTGCCAGCAGCTTAGAAGACAGGGGGACTGAAGCTTTCTTT.

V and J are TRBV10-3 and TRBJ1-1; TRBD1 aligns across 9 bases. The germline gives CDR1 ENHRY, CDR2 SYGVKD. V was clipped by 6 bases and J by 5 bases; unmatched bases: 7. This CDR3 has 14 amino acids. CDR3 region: CAISPGQGFTEAFF. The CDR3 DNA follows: TGTGCCATCAGCCCGGGACAGGGCTTTACTGAAGCTTTCTTT.

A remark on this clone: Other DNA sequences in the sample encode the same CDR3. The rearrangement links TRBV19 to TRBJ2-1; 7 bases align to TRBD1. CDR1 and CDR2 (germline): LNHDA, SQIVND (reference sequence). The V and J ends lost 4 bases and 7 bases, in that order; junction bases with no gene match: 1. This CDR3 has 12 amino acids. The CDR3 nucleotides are TGTGCCAGTAGTACCAGGGGGAATGAGCAGTTCTTC. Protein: CASSTRGNEQFF.

CDR3 residues: CAWSGVAGWPRNQPQHF. CDR3 coding DNA: TGTGCCTGGAGTGGGGTGGCGGGATGGCCACGGAATCAGCCCCAGCATTTT. The gene calls are TRBV30 and TRBJ1-5; unclear D gene. Trimming removed 1 base from V and 4 bases from J, with 20 bases in between. This CDR3 has 17 amino acids. Germline CDR1 reads GTSNPN; CDR2 reads SVGIG (reference sequence).

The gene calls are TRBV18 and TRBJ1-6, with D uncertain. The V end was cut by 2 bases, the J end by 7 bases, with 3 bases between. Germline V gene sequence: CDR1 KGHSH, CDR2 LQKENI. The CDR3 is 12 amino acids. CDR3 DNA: TGTGCCAGCTCACCAGCGAATTCACCCCTCCACTTT. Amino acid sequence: CASSPANSPLHF.

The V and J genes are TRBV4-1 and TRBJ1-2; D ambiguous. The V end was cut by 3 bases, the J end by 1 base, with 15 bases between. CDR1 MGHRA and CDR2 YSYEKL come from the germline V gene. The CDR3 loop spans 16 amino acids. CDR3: CASSQNQEAINYGYTF. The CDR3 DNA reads TGCGCCAGCAGCCAGAACCAAGAGGCAATTAACTATGGCTACACCTTC.

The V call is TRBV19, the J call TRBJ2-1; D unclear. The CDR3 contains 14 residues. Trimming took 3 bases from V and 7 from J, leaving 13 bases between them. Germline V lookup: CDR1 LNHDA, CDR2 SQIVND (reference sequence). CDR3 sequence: CASSMGHLENEQFF. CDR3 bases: TGTGCCAGTAGTATGGGCCATTTGGAAAATGAGCAGTTCTTC.

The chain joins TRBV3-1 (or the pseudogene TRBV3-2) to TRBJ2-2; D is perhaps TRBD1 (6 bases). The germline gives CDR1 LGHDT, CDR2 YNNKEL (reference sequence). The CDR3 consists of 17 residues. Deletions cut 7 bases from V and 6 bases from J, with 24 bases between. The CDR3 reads CASTRVGGTPVAGELFF. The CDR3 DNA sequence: TGTGCCAGCACCAGAGTAGGGGGAACTCCTGTTGCCGGGGAGCTGTTTTTT.

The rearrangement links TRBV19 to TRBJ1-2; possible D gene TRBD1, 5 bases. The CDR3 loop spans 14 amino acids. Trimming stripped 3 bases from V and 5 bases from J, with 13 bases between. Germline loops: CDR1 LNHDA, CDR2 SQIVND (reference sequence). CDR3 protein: CASSIPGREYGYTF. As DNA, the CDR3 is TGTGCCAGTAGTATTCCGGGACGGGAGTATGGCTACACCTTC. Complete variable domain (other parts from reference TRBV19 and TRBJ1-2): DGGITQSPKYLFRKEGQNVTLSCEQNLNHDAMYWYRQDPGQGLRLIYYSQIVNDFQKGDIAEGYSVSREKKESFPLTVTSAQKNPTAFYLCASSIPGREYGYTFGSGTRLTVV.

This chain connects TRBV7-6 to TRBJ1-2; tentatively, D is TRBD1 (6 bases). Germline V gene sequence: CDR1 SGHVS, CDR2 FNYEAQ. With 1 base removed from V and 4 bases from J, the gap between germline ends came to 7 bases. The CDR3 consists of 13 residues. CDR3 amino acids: CASSLVGGYGYTF. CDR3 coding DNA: TGTGCCAGCAGCTTAGTAGGGGGCTATGGCTACACCTTC.

The CDR3 reads CAISEQLAGIPYEQYF. The CDR3 coding sequence is TGTGCCATCAGTGAACAACTAGCGGGTATCCCCTACGAGCAGTACTTC. The chain has TRBV10-3 and TRBJ2-7, with 9 bases lining up with TRBD2. The CDR3 contains 16 residues. V lost 3 bases, J lost 2 bases, and 8 bases stayed unmatched. CDR1 is ENHRY, CDR2 SYGVKD, per germline.

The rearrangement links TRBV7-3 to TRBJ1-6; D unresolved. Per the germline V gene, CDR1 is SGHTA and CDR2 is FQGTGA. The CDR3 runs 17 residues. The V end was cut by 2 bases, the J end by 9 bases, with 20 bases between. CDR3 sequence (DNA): TGTGCCAGCAGCTTACTCCCGAGAGGACTGGTGCCTTCACCCCTCCACTTT. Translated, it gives CASSLLPRGLVPSPLHF.

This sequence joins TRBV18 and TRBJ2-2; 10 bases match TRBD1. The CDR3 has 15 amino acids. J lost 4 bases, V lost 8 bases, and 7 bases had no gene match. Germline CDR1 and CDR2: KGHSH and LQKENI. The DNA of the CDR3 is TGTGCCAGCCTCCGAGGACAGGGGGGCACCGGGGAGCTGTTTTTT. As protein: CASLRGQGGTGELFF.

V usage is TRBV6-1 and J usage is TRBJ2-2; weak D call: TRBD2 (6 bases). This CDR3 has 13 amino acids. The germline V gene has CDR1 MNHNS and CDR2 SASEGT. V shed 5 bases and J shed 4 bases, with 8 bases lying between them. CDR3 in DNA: TGTGCCAGCAGTTGGGGGGTCACCGGGGAGCTGTTTTTT. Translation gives CASSWGVTGELFF.

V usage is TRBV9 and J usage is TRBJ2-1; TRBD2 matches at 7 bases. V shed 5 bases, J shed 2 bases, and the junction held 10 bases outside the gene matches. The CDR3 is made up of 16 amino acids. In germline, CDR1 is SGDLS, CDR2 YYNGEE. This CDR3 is CASSYSAGDTYNEQFF. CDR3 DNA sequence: TGTGCCAGCAGTTATAGCGCGGGGGATACCTACAATGAGCAGTTCTTC.

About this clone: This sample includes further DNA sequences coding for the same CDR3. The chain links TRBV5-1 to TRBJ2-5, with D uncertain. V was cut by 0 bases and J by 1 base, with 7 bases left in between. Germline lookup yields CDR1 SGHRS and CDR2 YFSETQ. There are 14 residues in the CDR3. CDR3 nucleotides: TGCGCCAGCAGCTTGGCCGGGTTCCAAGAGACCCAGTACTTC. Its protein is CASSLAGFQETQYF.

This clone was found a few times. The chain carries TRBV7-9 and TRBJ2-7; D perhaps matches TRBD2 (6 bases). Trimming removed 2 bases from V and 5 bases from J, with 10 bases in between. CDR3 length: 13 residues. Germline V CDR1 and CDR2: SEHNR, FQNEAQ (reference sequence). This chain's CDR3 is CASSLLGGNEQYF. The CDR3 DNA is TGTGCCAGCAGCTTATTGGGCGGGAACGAGCAGTACTTC.

Here the CDR3 DNA reads TGTGCCAGCAGCTTGAGGGGAACTAATGAAAAACTGTTTTTT. Protein product: CASSLRGTNEKLFF. The gene calls are TRBV5-6 and TRBJ1-4; a possible D gene is TRBD1 (5 bases). This CDR3 is built from 14 residues. The germline V and J ends were trimmed by 1 base and 1 base, with 5 bases remaining between them. The germline V gene has CDR1 SGHDT and CDR2 YYEEEE.